A selection of T cell receptor beta chains follows, all from one sample in a study of OX40 agonist ivuxolimab in advanced cancers. The data were produced by immunoSEQ multiplex PCR, yet TCRdb's version contains in-frame clones alone and is incomplete. The repertoire consists of 80,000 to 95,000 clones, with approximately 91% occurring once and the leading ten covering roughly 0.75%. Sequencing was performed on CD4+ or CD8+ T cells sorted from blood, taken in a trial of the OX40 agonist ivuxolimab. The receptors were sampled from an adult with an advanced solid tumor such as melanoma, head and neck, liver or kidney cancer. The CDR3 runs from the conserved cysteine through the conserved F or W. The D gene is left open where the match is weak. Size is omitted from some rows. Given values are once, few, many or a class for expanded clones.

V	D	size	J	DNA	CDR3
TRBV7-2	TRBD2	.	TRBJ2-2	TGTGCCAGCAGCTACTTAGCGGGAGACAGTACCGGGGAGCTGTTTTTT	CASSYLAGDSTGELFF
TRBV25-1	.	.	TRBJ2-3	TGTGCCAGCAGTGAATATCAGGTTCATACGCAGTATTTT	CASSEYQVHTQYF
TRBV19	TRBD2	.	TRBJ2-7	TGTGCCAGTAGTATGAAAGCGGGAGGAATTCTCGAGCAGTACTTC	CASSMKAGGILEQYF
TRBV10-3	.	.	TRBJ2-5	TGTGCCATCAGTCCAGGGGTGGAGACCCAGTACTTC	CAISPGVETQYF
TRBV7-2	.	.	TRBJ1-6	TGTGCCAGCAGCTATCAGGGAACACCCCTCCACTTT	CASSYQGTPLHF
TRBV28	.	.	TRBJ1-1	TGTGCCAGCAGTTTAAGGAGCCAGAGGAACACTGAAGCTTTCTTT	CASSLRSQRNTEAFF
TRBV5-6	TRBD1	.	TRBJ2-5	TGTGCCAGCAGCAATCCCGCAGGGACAGGGGCGCGTGAGACCCAGTACTTC	CASSNPAGTGARETQYF
TRBV25-1	TRBD2	.	TRBJ2-7	TGTGCCAGCGACCGGGGGGGGGCCTACGAGCAGTACTTC	CASDRGGAYEQYF
TRBV6-5	.	.	TRBJ2-2	TGTGCCAGCAGTTACATGAGTTACACCGGGGAGCTGTTTTTT	CASSYMSYTGELFF
TRBV28	.	many	TRBJ1-2	TGTGCCAGCCGTCAAACAGGGTACTATGGCTACACCTTC	CASRQTGYYGYTF
TRBV30	.	.	TRBJ1-5	TGTGCCTGGAGTCGGGGAGGAGATCAGCCCCAGCATTTT	CAWSRGGDQPQHF
TRBV6-5	.	.	TRBJ2-7	TGTGCCAGCAGTTATGGTCCGGGGACCCTCTCCTACGAGCAGTACTTC	CASSYGPGTLSYEQYF
TRBV27	TRBD2	.	TRBJ2-7	TGTGCCAGCAGGGACCTCGGGGGGATGGCCTACGAGCAGTACTTC	CASRDLGGMAYEQYF
TRBV18	.	.	TRBJ2-2	TGTGCCAGCTCACCACGCGTGGCGCCGGGCGGAGGGGAGCTGTTTTTT	CASSPRVAPGGGELFF
TRBV6-1	.	.	TRBJ2-7	TGTGCCAGCAGTGACCACAGCTACGAGCAGTACTTC	CASSDHSYEQYF
TRBV7-2	.	.	TRBJ1-2	TGTGCCAGCAGCCTCATGATCATTAACTATGGCTACACCTTC	CASSLMIINYGYTF
TRBV28	TRBD1	.	TRBJ1-1	TGTGCCAGCAGGACAGGGCAACAGAACACTGAAGCTTTCTTT	CASRTGQQNTEAFF
TRBV6-1	.	.	TRBJ1-5	TGTGCCAGCAGTACTAACCGGTATAGCAATCAGCCCCAGCATTTT	CASSTNRYSNQPQHF
TRBV5-1	.	.	TRBJ2-2	TGCGCCAGCAGGATGGCGGCTAGCACGAACACCGGGGAGCTGTTTTTT	CASRMAASTNTGELFF
TRBV5-1	.	.	TRBJ1-1	TGCGCCAGCAGCTTGTTTGGGGAGAGGGGCACTGAAGCTTTCTTT	CASSLFGERGTEAFF
TRBV30	.	once	TRBJ2-7	TGTGCCTGGAAACGGGACGGTGTAGGAACCTACGAGCAGTACTTC	CAWKRDGVGTYEQYF
TRBV18	TRBD1	.	TRBJ1-1	TGTGCCAGCTCGGAGACAGGGGGCGAAACTGAAGCTTTCTTT	CASSETGGETEAFF
TRBV19	.	.	TRBJ2-1	TGTGCCAGTAGTTCTCCCGGTGGGGGCCGCGAGCAGTTCTTC	CASSSPGGGREQFF
TRBV7-2	.	.	TRBJ2-7	TGTGCCAGCAGCTCAAGGTATTCCTACGAGCAGTACTTC	CASSSRYSYEQYF
TRBV9	TRBD1	.	TRBJ2-7	TGTGCCAGCAGCGTACGGACAGGGGGGTACGAGCAGTACTTC	CASSVRTGGYEQYF
TRBV6-1	.	.	TRBJ2-5	TGTGCCAGCATCCCCGGGGATGGCGAGGAGACCCAGTACTTC	CASIPGDGEETQYF
TRBV28	.	.	TRBJ2-7	TGTGCCAGCAGTTTCTTTGGGGGAGCCTACGAGCAGTACTTC	CASSFFGGAYEQYF
TRBV19	TRBD1	.	TRBJ1-3	TGTGCCAGTAGGCCCGGGACAGGAGTCTCTGGAAACACCATATATTTT	CASRPGTGVSGNTIYF
TRBV6-5	.	.	TRBJ1-1	TGTGCCAGCAGTTCCCGGTGGGGACAGAACACTGAAGCTTTCTTT	CASSSRWGQNTEAFF
TRBV2	.	.	TRBJ2-5	TGTGCCAGCAGTGAATTGGGTGACCAGTACTTC	CASSELGDQYF
TRBV27	.	.	TRBJ2-6	TGTGCCAGCAGTTACGGGTCCGGGGCCAACGTCCTGACTTTC	CASSYGSGANVLTF
TRBV21-1	.	.	TRBJ2-2	TGTGCCAGCAAGGGACTTACCGGGGAGCTGTTTTTT	CASKGLTGELFF
TRBV11-2	TRBD1	.	TRBJ1-2	TGTGCCAGCAGAACTGGACAGGGGGACTATGGCTACACCTTC	CASRTGQGDYGYTF
TRBV28	.	.	TRBJ1-5	TGTGCCAGCAGTCGGGGACTTGGGAATCAGCCCCAGCATTTT	CASSRGLGNQPQHF
TRBV11-3	TRBD1	once	TRBJ2-1	TGTGCCAGCAGCTCCTCGGGGACAGGGATCTCCTACAATGAGCAGTTCTTC	CASSSSGTGISYNEQFF
TRBV4-2	TRBD1	.	TRBJ2-3	TGTGCCAGCAGCTCCACCGGGCAGGGGGCGGCATTCACAGATACGCAGTATTTT	CASSSTGQGAAFTDTQYF
TRBV28	TRBD1	.	TRBJ1-1	TGTGCCAGCAGCCATAACAGGGGTGTTAGGATGAACACTGAAGCTTTCTTT	CASSHNRGVRMNTEAFF
TRBV10-3	.	.	TRBJ2-1	TGTGCCATCAGTGAGTCGAAGGCCATCAATGAGCAGTTCTTC	CAISESKAINEQFF
TRBV19	.	.	TRBJ2-1	TGTGCCAGTCGGAGTAGCCCACCCCAAACCTACAATGAGCAGTTCTTC	CASRSSPPQTYNEQFF
TRBV19	TRBD1	.	TRBJ2-1	TGTGCCAGTGCCGACAGGGGGGGCTCCTACAATGAGCAGTTCTTC	CASADRGGSYNEQFF
TRBV18	.	.	TRBJ2-1	TGTGCCAGCTCACCACTGCGACTAGAGCAGGATGAGCAGTTCTTC	CASSPLRLEQDEQFF
TRBV7-9	.	.	TRBJ1-5	TGTGCCAGCAGCTTATTGACCTTCGGGCAGCCCCAGCATTTT	CASSLLTFGQPQHF
TRBV10-3	.	.	TRBJ2-5	TGTGCCATCGGGGGGACGGGGGTTCAAGAGACCCAGTACTTC	CAIGGTGVQETQYF
TRBV27	.	.	TRBJ2-7	TGTGCCAGCAGAAACAGCCACGATTACGAGCAGTACTTC	CASRNSHDYEQYF
TRBV19	.	.	TRBJ2-1	TGTGCCAGTAGTTCCGGGACACCCTACAATGAGCAGTTCTTC	CASSSGTPYNEQFF
TRBV2	.	.	TRBJ2-2	TGTGCCAGCAGTCCAATAGTCCTTTCCGGGGAGCTGTTTTTT	CASSPIVLSGELFF